This TCR beta chain originates from a study of CD8+ T cells in alopecia areata. This clone was found once. RNA extraction was followed by reverse transcription into cDNA, which acted as the sequencing template. Profiled with immunoSEQ multiplex PCR; TCRdb holds only in-frame clones, not every one. The sample shows roughly 130,000 clones, about 57% of them seen only once. CDR1 is SGHNT and CDR2 is YYREEE in the germline V gene (reference sequence). V was pared by 5 bases and J by 7 bases, with 13 bases between. The CDR3 has 12 residues. The starting material was CD4+ T cells sorted from blood, obtained at week 0. The source is a human donor with alopecia areata. The chain is built from TRBV5-4 and TRBJ2-7; no firm D call. CDR3: CASSTSKGEQYF. CDR3 bases: TGTGCCAGCAGTACCTCTAAAGGGGAGCAGTACTTC.